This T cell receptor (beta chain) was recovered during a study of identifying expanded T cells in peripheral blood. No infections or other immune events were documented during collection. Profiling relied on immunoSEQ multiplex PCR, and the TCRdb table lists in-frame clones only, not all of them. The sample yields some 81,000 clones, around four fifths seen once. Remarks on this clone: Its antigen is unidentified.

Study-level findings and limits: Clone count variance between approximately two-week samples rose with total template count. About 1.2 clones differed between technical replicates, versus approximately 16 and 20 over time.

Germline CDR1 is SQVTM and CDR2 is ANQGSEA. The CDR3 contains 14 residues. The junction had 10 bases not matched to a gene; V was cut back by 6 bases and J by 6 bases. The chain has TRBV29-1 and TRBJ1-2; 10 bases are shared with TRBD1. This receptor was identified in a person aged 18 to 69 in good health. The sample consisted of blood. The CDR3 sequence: CSVQNSGTGDGYTF. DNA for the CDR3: TGCAGCGTCCAAAACTCCGGGACAGGGGATGGCTACACCTTC.